Sequencing of this TCR beta chain was carried out in a study of OX40 agonist ivuxolimab in advanced cancers. Concerning this clone: The target antigen is unknown.

This CDR3 is built from 14 residues. The germline V gene has CDR1 SGHTA and CDR2 FQGNSA. Trimming stripped 1 base from V and 5 bases from J, with 9 bases between. The method was immunoSEQ multiplex PCR; TCRdb's version includes in-frame clones alone and lacks a portion of them. Of 90,000 to 150,000 clones in the sample, around 91% were seen once. Overall study findings and caveats: Partial responders receiving 0.1-3.0 mg/kg showed among the lowest clonal expansion.

The TCR sequence derives from an adult with an advanced solid tumor such as melanoma, head and neck, liver or kidney cancer. The chain combines TRBV7-2 with TRBJ1-5; D might be TRBD1 (5 bases). This specimen consisted of CD4+ or CD8+ T cells sorted from blood, obtained in a trial of the OX40 agonist ivuxolimab. CDR3 amino acids: CASSLVWGDQPQHF. DNA of the CDR3: TGTGCCAGCAGCTTAGTTTGGGGGGATCAGCCCCAGCATTTT.